Below are 26 T cell receptor beta chains sequenced from a single sample in a study of T cells in Graves' hyperthyroidism and ophthalmopathy. There were TCR beta CDR3 regions amplified from RNA transcripts. The primer set for the first-round RT-PCR of the TCR CDR3 was HTBI. MiXCR, applied by TCRdb to the multiplex PCR reads, yields one record per CDR3 protein. The sample lists 550,000 to 700,000 distinct CDR3 sequences, around 46% occurring once. The sequencing input was peripheral blood or thyroid tissue (not recorded which). The receptors originated from an adult woman with Graves' disease, either hyperthyroidism or ophthalmopathy (not recorded which).

This chain joins TRBV10-3 and TRBJ1-2, with TRBD1 as a possible D gene (6 bases). CDR3 length equals 16 residues. Looked up from germline, CDR1 is ENHRY and CDR2 is SYGVKD. V was clipped by 0 bases and J by 2 bases, with 13 bases between them. The CDR3 DNA is TGTGCCATCAGTGAGTCATCAGGGGTAGGGAACTATGGCTACACCTTC. This gives the protein CAISESSGVGNYGYTF.

This clonotype was counted many times. The chain joins TRBV19 to TRBJ1-2, with D possibly matching TRBD1 (6 bases). This CDR3 has 14 residues. Germline V CDR1 and CDR2: LNHDA, SQIVND (reference sequence). V was trimmed by 4 bases and J by 8 bases, leaving 17 bases between them. CDR3 in amino acids: CASSTRTDRGGYTF. The CDR3 bases are TGTGCCAGTAGTACCCGGACAGACCGCGGGGGCTACACCTTC.

The rearrangement links TRBV9 to TRBJ1-6, with TRBD1 matching over 7 bases. The CDR3 sequence is 16 residues long. Germline V lookup: CDR1 SGDLS, CDR2 YYNGEE. V dropped 3 bases and J dropped 5; count of bases not matched to a gene: 8. The CDR3 DNA reads TGTGCCAGCAGCGGCTCCCGACAGGGTGATAATTCACCCCTCCACTTT. It translates to CASSGSRQGDNSPLHF.

With regard to this clonotype: The junction differs from germline at one of its ends, possibly a read error. The rearrangement links TRBV7-7 to TRBJ1-2; TRBD1 matches at 9 bases. Germline loops: CDR1 SSHAT, CDR2 FNYEAQ (reference sequence). CDR3 size: 20 residues. The CDR3 here is CASSTRGDRDSRRIGYGYTF. The CDR3 coding sequence is TGTGCTAGCAGCACCCGGGGGGACAGGGACAGTCGTCGAATAGGCTATGGCTACACCTTC.

In this sample, this clonotype turned up many times. The V call is TRBV19, the J call TRBJ1-5; 7 bases are shared with TRBD1. Germline loops: CDR1 LNHDA, CDR2 SQIVND (reference sequence). This CDR3 is built from 17 residues. Losses at the gene ends were 4 bases for V and 2 bases for J; bases not matched to a gene: 11. CDR3 region: CASSNFWRGRGNQPQHF. The DNA of the CDR3 is TGTGCCAGTAGTAATTTCTGGAGGGGGCGAGGCAATCAGCCCCAGCATTTT.

In its sample, this clonotype was seen many times. CDR3 coding DNA: TGTGCCAGCAGCTTAGGAGGGATCCATCAGCCCCAGCATTTT. Translated, it gives CASSLGGIHQPQHF. J is TRBJ1-5 and V is TRBV7-8; D not resolved. Germline V gene sequence: CDR1 SGHVS, CDR2 FQNEAQ. The germline V and J ends were trimmed by 1 base and 5 bases, with 9 bases remaining between them. CDR3 length: 14 residues.

Details on this clonotype: Without the conserved terminal phenylalanine or tryptophan, this CDR3 likely stems from a read error. Because the CDR3's place on the DNA is in doubt, the DNA is left out and the CDR3 is given as listed by TCRdb. The rearrangement joins TRBV10-3 to TRBJ2-7. The CDR3 totals 11 residues, both ends included. Per germline, CDR1 ENHRY and CDR2 SYGVKD. CDR3 protein: CAISELSGPNT.

The J gene is TRBJ2-5, the V gene TRBV29-1; D gene unclear. Trimming removed 4 bases at V and 0 bases at J, with 9 bases between. Germline CDR1 reads SQVTM; CDR2 reads ANQGSEA. The CDR3 length is 13 residues. The CDR3 loop reads CSVAPLYQETQYF. The CDR3 coding sequence is TGCAGCGTTGCCCCGCTGTACCAAGAGACCCAGTACTTC.

This clonotype occurred a few times. This may stem from a read error, because a much larger clone lies one nucleotide away. The rearrangement uses TRBV14 and TRBJ1-1; no firm D call. Germline CDR1 reads SGHDN; CDR2 reads FVKESK. The CDR3 covers 14 residues. Deletions cut 1 base from V and 4 bases from J, with 10 bases between. The CDR3 spells CASSQVPRSTEAFF. Here the CDR3 DNA reads TGTGCCAGCAGCCAAGTCCCAAGGAGCACTGAAGCTTTCTTT.

V usage is TRBV2 and J usage is TRBJ1-6; TRBD1 matches at 7 bases. From germline, CDR1 is SNHLY and CDR2 FYNNEI. This CDR3 is 12 amino acids long. After removal of 7 bases from V and 8 bases from J, the junction contained 2 bases not matched to a gene. CDR3 sequence (DNA): TGTGCCAGCACCACAGGGGATTCACCCCTCCACTTT. Its translation is CASTTGDSPLHF. Looking up the rest from reference TRBV2 and TRBJ1-6 gives the full variable domain: EPEVTQTPSHQVTQMGQEVILRCVPISNHLYFYWYRQILGQKVEFLVSFYNNEISEKSEIFDDQFSVERPDGSNFTLKIRSTKLEDSAMYFCASTTGDSPLHFGNGTRLTVT.

This clonotype turned up a few times. The V call is TRBV20-1, the J call TRBJ2-7; 9 nucleotides match TRBD2. This CDR3 contains 14 residues. V trimming: 5 bases; J trimming: 1 base; junction bases outside the gene matches: 6. Per the germline V gene, CDR1 is DFQATT and CDR2 is SNEGSKA (reference sequence). CDR3 protein: CSAPRLAGSYEQYF. CDR3 coding DNA: TGCAGTGCTCCTAGGCTAGCGGGATCCTACGAGCAGTACTTC.

This clonotype was found many times. This sequence joins TRBV4-1 and TRBJ1-5, with 9 bases matching TRBD1. The CDR3 sequence is 15 residues long. V gave up 3 bases and J gave up 6 bases; unmatched junction bases: 6. Germline lookup yields CDR1 MGHRA and CDR2 YSYEKL. In DNA form, the CDR3 reads TGCGCCAGCAGCCACCGAGGACAGGGGAGTCAGCCCCAGCATTTT. This encodes CASSHRGQGSQPQHF.

This clonotype was observed once. The chain is built from TRBV7-2 and TRBJ1-2; possibly TRBD1 for D (6 bases). This CDR3 contains 13 residues. CDR1 and CDR2 (germline): SGHTA, FQGNSA. Trimming pared 4 bases from V and 4 bases from J, leaving 10 bases between. In DNA, the CDR3 is TGTGCCAGCAGCTCGCGGGACACCTATGGCTACACCTTC. The encoded protein is CASSSRDTYGYTF.

Ten or more counts support this clonotype. The chain employs TRBV4-1 and TRBJ1-2; D is possibly TRBD1 (5 bases). The germline CDR1 and CDR2 sequences are MGHRA and YSYEKL. CDR3 length equals 14 residues. Between the trimmed V and J ends, which lost 1 base and 5 bases, there was a span of 11 bases. CDR3 loop: CASSQGGRVYGYTF. CDR3 coding DNA: TGCGCCAGCAGCCAAGGAGGCAGGGTGTATGGCTACACCTTC.

This clonotype was counted many times. This rearrangement joins TRBV5-1 to TRBJ1-4; D is ambiguous. Germline lookup yields CDR1 SGHRS and CDR2 YFSETQ. Trimming stripped 0 bases from V and 6 bases from J, with 6 bases between. This CDR3 is 13 amino acids long. This CDR3 reads CASSLEGYEKLFF. The CDR3 region has the DNA TGCGCCAGCAGCTTGGAAGGTTATGAAAAACTGTTTTTT. The full variable domain, rest sourced from reference TRBV5-1 and TRBJ1-4, is KAGVTQTPRYLIKTRGQQVTLSCSPISGHRSVSWYQQTPGQGLQFLFEYFSETQRNKGNFPGRFSGRQFSNSRSEMNVSTLELGDSALYLCASSLEGYEKLFFGSGTQLSVL.

This clonotype was picked up many times. The chain joins TRBV6-6 to TRBJ1-2, with 7 positions matching TRBD1. The CDR3 extends over 13 amino acids. V lost 7 bases, J lost 8 bases, and 10 bases stayed unmatched. Per germline, CDR1 MNHNY and CDR2 SVGAGI (reference sequence). The CDR3 spells CASTRGMRQGYTF. The CDR3, as DNA: TGTGCCAGCACCAGGGGGATGCGGCAAGGCTACACCTTC.

This clonotype was detected a few times. The rearrangement uses TRBV29-1 and TRBJ1-1, with D perhaps TRBD1 (6 bases). Germline CDR1 is SQVTM and CDR2 is ANQGSEA. The CDR3 spans 12 residues. The germline V and J ends were trimmed by 7 bases and 4 bases, with 13 bases remaining between them. The CDR3 DNA follows: TGCAGCGGGGGGCGTCAGCCCACTGAAGCTTTCTTT. This encodes CSGGRQPTEAFF.

This clonotype was observed at least ten times. CDR3 DNA sequence: TGTGCCACCAGCAGAGACCCGACTGGGGGTGAAAAACTGTTTTTT. This sequence encodes CATSRDPTGGEKLFF. J is TRBJ1-4 and V is TRBV15; possible D gene TRBD1, 5 bases. CDR3 length equals 15 residues. V was cut by 0 bases and J by 7 bases, with 12 bases left in between. CDR1 LNHNV and CDR2 YYDKDF come from the germline V gene (reference sequence).

J is TRBJ1-1 and V is TRBV18; D perhaps matches TRBD1 (6 bases). The length of the CDR3 is 14 residues. Looked up from germline, CDR1 is KGHSH and CDR2 is LQKENI. V lost 3 bases and J 5 bases, leaving 13 bases between the germline ends. The CDR3 region is CASSPRDTRTEAFF. The CDR3 DNA reads TGTGCCAGCTCACCGCGGGACACGAGGACTGAAGCTTTCTTT.

In its sample, this clonotype was seen many times. This chain joins TRBV12-3 or TRBV12-4 and TRBJ1-1; TRBD1 is a possible D gene (5 bases). This CDR3 region has 13 residues. Deletions cut 6 bases from V and 5 bases from J, with 13 bases between. The CDR3 DNA reads as TGTGCCAGCAGACCCCGGGAGGGGACTGAAGCTTTCTTT. This gives the protein CASRPREGTEAFF.

This clonotype has a count of ten or more. This chain joins TRBV6-5 and TRBJ1-5; D unclear. Germline CDR1 reads MNHEY; CDR2 reads SVGAGI. Trimming pared 5 bases from V and 3 bases from J, leaving 14 bases between. The CDR3 totals 15 residues. The CDR3 nucleotides read TGTGCCAGCAGTCCTGCCTCCGATTACAATCAGCCCCAGCATTTT. Protein: CASSPASDYNQPQHF.

The chain carries TRBV10-2 and TRBJ1-1; weak D call: TRBD1 (5 bases). The V gene's germline CDR1 is WSHSY and CDR2 SAAADI. The CDR3 has 15 residues. V lost 7 bases to trimming and J lost 4 bases, with 19 bases between them. The CDR3 region has the DNA TGCGCCAGCACCGCCGTCGTAGGCGGGGGCACTGAAGCTTTCTTT. As protein: CASTAVVGGGTEAFF.

The chain combines TRBV2 with TRBJ2-7; D may be TRBD2 (5 bases). CDR1 is SNHLY and CDR2 is FYNNEI in the germline V gene. This CDR3 is built from 13 residues. The V end was cut by 5 bases, the J end by 6 bases, with 14 bases between. In nucleotides, the CDR3 is TGTGCCAGCAGTATAAATCTCGGGGTCGAGCAGTACTTC. Its protein product is CASSINLGVEQYF.

There are many counts of this clonotype. The chain carries TRBV13 and TRBJ1-4, with no clear D. The CDR3 sequence is 14 residues long. V dropped 3 bases and J dropped 8 bases, with 13 bases sitting between them. The germline V gene has CDR1 PRHDT and CDR2 FYEKMQ (reference sequence). CDR3 nucleotides: TGTGCCAGCAGCTTGAAGGACGGCAGAGAAAAACTGTTTTTT. It translates to CASSLKDGREKLFF.

Points on this clonotype: A read error may account for a junction end that differs from germline. The chain couples TRBV4-1 to TRBJ1-5, with unresolved D. The length of the CDR3 is 15 residues. From germline, CDR1 is MGHRA and CDR2 YSYEKL. The CDR3 is CASSQDSEGNQPRHF. In DNA, the CDR3 is TGCGCCAGCAGCCAAGATTCAGAGGGAAATCAGCCCCGGCATTTT.

The chain combines TRBV28 with TRBJ1-4; D perhaps matches TRBD1 (6 bases). V dropped 5 bases and J dropped 6 bases, with 16 bases sitting between them. This CDR3 is 15 amino acids long. Germline V gene data show CDR1 as MDHEN and CDR2 as SYDVKM. CDR3: CASSHRAALDEKLFF. Written as DNA, the CDR3 is TGTGCCAGCAGTCACAGGGCAGCCTTAGATGAAAAACTGTTTTTT. The full variable domain, in which reference TRBV28 and TRBJ1-4 provide the parts outside the CDR3, is DVKVTQSSRYLVKRTGEKVFLECVQDMDHENMFWYRQDPGLGLRLIYFSYDVKMKEKGDIPEGYSVSREKKERFSLILESASTNQTSMYLCASSHRAALDEKLFFGSGTQLSVL.